The 8 T cell receptor beta chains listed next were all sequenced from one sample in a study of T cell responses to AZD1222 COVID-19 vaccine. Generated by immunoSEQ multiplex PCR, the TCRdb table keeps only in-frame clones and is missing some. The table shows 100,000 to 150,000 clones, with 85% to 90% occurring only once. The sequenced sample was peripheral blood, obtained on day 0 of AZD1222 vaccination. These receptors were obtained from an adult in good health.

Only a few counts were recorded for this clone. The V and J genes are TRBV18 and TRBJ2-5; D is unclear. V was clipped by 2 bases and J by 1 base, with 5 bases between them. This CDR3 region has 13 residues. Germline V lookup: CDR1 KGHSH, CDR2 LQKENI. The DNA for the CDR3 is TGTGCCAGCTCACCAAACTTCCAAGAGACCCAGTACTTC. Residues: CASSPNFQETQYF.

This clone was observed a single time. The genes are TRBV18 and TRBJ1-5; D ambiguous. The V and J ends lost 1 base and 3 bases respectively, with 7 bases between them. Germline CDR1 and CDR2: KGHSH and LQKENI. There are 14 residues in the CDR3. The CDR3 is CASSPRLNNQPQHF. The CDR3 DNA follows: TGTGCCAGCTCACCACGGCTCAACAATCAGCCCCAGCATTTT.

The V call is TRBV7-2, the J call TRBJ2-7; 8 positions agree with TRBD2. This CDR3 spans 15 amino acids. In germline, CDR1 is SGHTA, CDR2 FQGNSA. V dropped 4 bases and J dropped 3; count of bases not matched to a gene: 8. This CDR3 reads CASSYSLAGRYEQYF. The CDR3 DNA follows: TGTGCCAGCAGCTATAGTCTAGCGGGCCGCTACGAGCAGTACTTC.

The V gene is TRBV5-1, the J gene TRBJ1-1, with 11 bases matching TRBD1. The germline V gene has CDR1 SGHRS and CDR2 YFSETQ. The V segment lost 3 bases and the J segment 5 bases; nucleotides outside the gene matches: 9. CDR3 size: 16 residues. CDR3 region: CASSSPGQGVWTEAFF. DNA of the CDR3: TGCGCCAGCAGCTCCCCGGGACAGGGGGTATGGACTGAAGCTTTCTTT.

Note on this clone: A read error may produce the germline difference seen at one junction end. The chain links TRBV12-3 or TRBV12-4 to TRBJ1-3; D not certain. This CDR3 spans 9 amino acids. CDR3 sequence (DNA): TGTGCCAGAGGGTCTCCCCTGAGGTTT. Protein product: CARGSPLRF.

The chain combines TRBV4-2 with TRBJ2-2; no clear D. Germline V gene lookup returns CDR1 LGHNA and CDR2 YNFKEQ. Trimming removed 0 bases from V and 7 bases from J, with 12 bases in between. There are 15 residues in the CDR3. CDR3 sequence reads: CASSQEASIIGELFF. CDR3 coding DNA: TGTGCCAGCAGCCAAGAAGCTAGTATTATCGGGGAGCTGTTTTTT.

V gene TRBV5-1 combines with J gene TRBJ1-1, with D uncertain. The CDR3 contains 16 residues. V was cut by 4 bases and J by 0 bases, with 16 bases left in between. CDR1 and CDR2 from the germline V gene are SGHRS and YFSETQ. The CDR3 DNA is TGCGCCAGCAGCCCGCCGTCGGCCAAACTGAACACTGAAGCTTTCTTT. Translating gives CASSPPSAKLNTEAFF.

This clone turned up a few times. V usage is TRBV7-2 and J usage is TRBJ2-7, with D possibly being TRBD1 or TRBD2 (5 bases each). V lost 4 bases to trimming and J lost 6 bases, with 19 bases between them. Germline loops: CDR1 SGHTA, CDR2 FQGNSA. There are 15 residues in the CDR3. The CDR3 is CASSSLTGLAGEQYF. The DNA for the CDR3 is TGTGCCAGCAGCTCTTTAACGGGGCTAGCAGGCGAGCAGTACTTC.